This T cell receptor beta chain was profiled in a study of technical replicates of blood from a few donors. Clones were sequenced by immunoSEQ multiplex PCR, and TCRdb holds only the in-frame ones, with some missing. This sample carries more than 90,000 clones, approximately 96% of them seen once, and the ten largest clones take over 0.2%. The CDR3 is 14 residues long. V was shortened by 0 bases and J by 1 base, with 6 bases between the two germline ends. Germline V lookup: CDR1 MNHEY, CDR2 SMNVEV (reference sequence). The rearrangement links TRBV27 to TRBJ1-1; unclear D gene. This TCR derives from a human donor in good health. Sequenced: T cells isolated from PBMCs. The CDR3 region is CASSLSRGNTEAFF. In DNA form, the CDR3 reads TGTGCCAGCAGTTTATCTCGGGGGAACACTGAAGCTTTCTTT.